The rows below give T cell receptor beta chains drawn from one sample of a study of T cell responses to AZD1222 COVID-19 vaccine. Here immunoSEQ multiplex PCR was the method, and the copy in TCRdb shows in-frame clones only, minus some. The sample lists roughly 70,000 clones; 86% were seen once. The sequenced sample was peripheral blood, obtained on day 0 of AZD1222 vaccination. The source is an adult in good health. Each CDR3 is given with its conserved first and last residue. The D gene is left open where the match is weak. Clone size appears in some rows only: once, few, many, or a class for an expanded clone.

v_gene	abundance	d_gene	j_gene	CDR3nt	CDR3aa
TRBV30	NA	NA	TRBJ2-1	TGTGCCTGGACTCTAGTCTACAATGAGCAGTTCTTC	CAWTLVYNEQFF
TRBV28	NA	NA	TRBJ1-6	TGTGCCAGCAGTTTAGAAATAGGGTTTGGATCACCCCTCCACTTT	CASSLEIGFGSPLHF
TRBV18	once	TRBD2	TRBJ2-5	TGTGCCAGCTCACCAAGGTTAGCGGGGAACCAAGAGACCCAGTACTTC	CASSPRLAGNQETQYF
TRBV3-1/TRBV3-2	NA	NA	TRBJ1-2	TGTGCCAGCAGCCAAGAAAGGGATAGGGGCTACACCTTC	CASSQERDRGYTF
TRBV30	NA	NA	TRBJ1-2	TGTGCCTGGAGTGCCAGGGGCTATGGCTACACCTTC	CAWSARGYGYTF
TRBV4-1	NA	TRBD2	TRBJ2-5	TGCGCCAGCAGCCAAATGAAACTGGGACTAACCCAAGAGACCCAGTACTTC	CASSQMKLGLTQETQYF
TRBV6-2/TRBV6-3	NA	TRBD2	TRBJ2-1	TGTGCCAGCAGTTACCCTTTAAGAACTAGCGGGAGGCCCCATGAGCAGTTCTTC	CASSYPLRTSGRPHEQFF
TRBV21-1	NA	NA	TRBJ2-2	TGTGCCGCGGCTGGGACTAGCCAAACCGGGGAGCTGTTTTTT	CAAAGTSQTGELFF
TRBV9	NA	NA	TRBJ1-1	TGTGCCAGCAGCTCATATTTGAACACTGAAGCTTTCTTT	CASSSYLNTEAFF
TRBV19	NA	NA	TRBJ1-3	TGTGCCAGTACCGTTACAGGTCTCTCTGGAAACACCATATATTTT	CASTVTGLSGNTIYF
TRBV28	NA	NA	TRBJ2-2	TGTGCCAGCAGTTTGATTGGGCAGATGAACACCGGGGAGCTGTTTTTT	CASSLIGQMNTGELFF
TRBV7-3	NA	NA	TRBJ1-1	TGTGCCAGCACGCCCGGGAATACAGGGTTCACTGAAGCTTTCTTT	CASTPGNTGFTEAFF
TRBV6-5	NA	TRBD1	TRBJ2-5	TGTGCCAGCACCAGGGACAGGGAAGAGACCCAGTACTTC	CASTRDREETQYF
TRBV27	NA	NA	TRBJ1-1	TGTGCCAGCAGTATCCCGGGGCGGGGGATAGCTGAAGCTTTCTTT	CASSIPGRGIAEAFF
TRBV7-8	NA	NA	TRBJ1-1	TGTGCCAGCACCACCCAAGGGACCTTGAACACTGAAGCTTTCTTT	CASTTQGTLNTEAFF
TRBV30	NA	NA	TRBJ1-5	TGTGCCTGGAGTTCGGACACAGGGCTTAATCAGCCCCAGCATTTT	CAWSSDTGLNQPQHF
TRBV19	once	NA	TRBJ2-7	TGTGCCAGTAATCCAGGGGGAGGCCTTGAAGGCTACGAGCAGTACTTC	CASNPGGGLEGYEQYF
TRBV28	NA	NA	TRBJ2-7	TGTGCCAGCACCCTGGGAGGCTACGAGCAGTACTTC	CASTLGGYEQYF
TRBV6-1	NA	NA	TRBJ1-3	TGTGCCAGCAGTGAATGGGGCTCTGGAAACACCATATATTTT	CASSEWGSGNTIYF